This TCR beta chain originates from a study of a mutant IDH1 vaccine in newly diagnosed glioma. For the study at large: Once 4-6 weeks had passed after radiotherapy alone, vaccination started, or it started with temozolomide cycles. Findings and limits, study-wide: Pseudoprogression seemed unlinked to shifts in top peripheral T cell clonotypes.

The sample's time point: week 11, during vaccination. Every vaccination contained 300 ug of the mutant IDH1 20-mer peptide and was paired with topical imiquimod. The donors had new WHO grade 3 or 4 astrocytomas; these were IDH1-mutant and ATRX-lost. On this clone: Its target is unknown.

This table comes from immunoSEQ multiplex PCR, and its TCRdb copy is limited to in-frame clones, with some not included. Here the sample spans over 55,000 clones, over 75% being singletons. The clonotype comes from a man aged 40-49 years with glioma. The sequences come from PBMCs, collected from a glioma patient whose treatment included an IDH1 peptide vaccine.

CDR3 residues: CASSPDPFSGNTIYF. The CDR3 DNA is TGTGCCAGCAGTCCCGACCCCTTCTCTGGAAACACCATATATTTT. The rearrangement links TRBV6-4 to TRBJ1-3; D gene ambiguous. CDR1 is MRHNA and CDR2 is SNTAGT in the germline V gene. V lost 5 bases and J 0 bases, leaving 11 bases between the germline ends. The CDR3 totals 15 residues.